Reported below is one T cell receptor (beta chain). This sample is part of a study of blood T cell repertoires in COVID-19. The table came from immunoSEQ multiplex PCR; TCRdb's copy has only in-frame clones and leaves some out. This sample yields 250,000 to 400,000 clones, of which approximately 89% are seen a single time; 1.6% belongs to the top ten. The Seattle patients joined while their infection was active and were tracked longitudinally afterward. The V gene's germline CDR1 is GTSNPN and CDR2 SVGIG (reference sequence). CDR3 length: 14 amino acids. V was clipped by 6 bases and J by 0 bases, with 12 bases between them.

This sequence joins TRBV30 and TRBJ1-3, with no clear D. The TCR was taken from a woman aged 25 to 45 with COVID-19, enrolled during active disease. What was sequenced was peripheral blood. The CDR3 spells CACYSGDSGNTIYF. The CDR3 DNA is TGTGCCTGTTATTCGGGAGACTCTGGAAACACCATATATTTT.